This T cell receptor (beta chain) was sequenced for a study of response to subunit inactivated influenza vaccine. The CDR3 is made up of 16 amino acids. Germline lookup yields CDR1 SGHTA and CDR2 FQGNSA. Trimming left V 5 bases short and J 4 bases short, with 21 bases between. TCRdb ran MiXCR on the RT-PCR reads and lists one entry per CDR3 protein. The sample shows a few hundred thousand distinct CDR3 sequences, 9.5% to 15% of them seen only once. The sample was non-naive T cells sorted from PBMCs, taken less than 15 days before vaccination. The sequence was obtained from a man aged 45-65 years who received an inactivated influenza vaccine. This chain links TRBV7-2 with TRBJ2-7, with a possible D match to TRBD2 (7 bases). The chain's CDR3 is CASSDPGGPVPYEQYF. The CDR3 DNA reads TGTGCCAGCAGCGACCCCGGGGGGCCCGTCCCTTACGAGCAGTACTTC.